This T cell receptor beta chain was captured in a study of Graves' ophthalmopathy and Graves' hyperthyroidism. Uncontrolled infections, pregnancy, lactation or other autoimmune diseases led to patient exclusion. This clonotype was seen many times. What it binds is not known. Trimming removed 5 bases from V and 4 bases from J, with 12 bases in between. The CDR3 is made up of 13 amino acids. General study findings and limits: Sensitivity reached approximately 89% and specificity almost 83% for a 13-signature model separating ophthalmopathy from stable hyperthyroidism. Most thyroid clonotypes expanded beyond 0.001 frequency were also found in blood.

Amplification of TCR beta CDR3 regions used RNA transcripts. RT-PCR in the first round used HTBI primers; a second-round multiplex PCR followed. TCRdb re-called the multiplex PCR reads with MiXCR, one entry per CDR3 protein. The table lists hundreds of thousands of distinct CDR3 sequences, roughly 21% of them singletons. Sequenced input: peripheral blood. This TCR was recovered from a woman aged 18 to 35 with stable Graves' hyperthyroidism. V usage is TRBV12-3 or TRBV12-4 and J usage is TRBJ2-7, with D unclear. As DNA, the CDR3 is TGTGCCAGCAGTGCGGACCGTTCGTACGAGCAGTACTTC. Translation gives CASSADRSYEQYF.